The sequence of this T cell receptor (beta chain) was determined in a study of shared clonotypes between healthy human individuals. Study results and limitations: Clonotypes that were shared across a handful of donors made up 4.5% to 5% of naive CD4 clonotypes.

Trimming pared 2 bases from V and 7 bases from J, leaving 8 bases between. The CDR3 extends over 13 amino acids. Germline values: CDR1 MNHEY, CDR2 SMNVEV (reference sequence). Details on this clone: The target antigen is unknown.

Repertoires were generated with immunoSEQ multiplex PCR, while TCRdb's copy carries only in-frame clones and drops some. The table records approximately 1,500,000 clones, roughly 97% of them present only once. Material for sequencing was naive CD4+ T cells sorted from blood. Indicated subset: CD45RA+ positively selected. This TCR derives from a man aged 25-45 years in good health. The chain couples TRBV27 to TRBJ2-2, with a possible D match to TRBD1 (6 bases). The DNA of the CDR3 is TGTGCCAGCAGTTTAAGGGGGTTCGGGGAGCTGTTTTTT. Its protein product is CASSLRGFGELFF.